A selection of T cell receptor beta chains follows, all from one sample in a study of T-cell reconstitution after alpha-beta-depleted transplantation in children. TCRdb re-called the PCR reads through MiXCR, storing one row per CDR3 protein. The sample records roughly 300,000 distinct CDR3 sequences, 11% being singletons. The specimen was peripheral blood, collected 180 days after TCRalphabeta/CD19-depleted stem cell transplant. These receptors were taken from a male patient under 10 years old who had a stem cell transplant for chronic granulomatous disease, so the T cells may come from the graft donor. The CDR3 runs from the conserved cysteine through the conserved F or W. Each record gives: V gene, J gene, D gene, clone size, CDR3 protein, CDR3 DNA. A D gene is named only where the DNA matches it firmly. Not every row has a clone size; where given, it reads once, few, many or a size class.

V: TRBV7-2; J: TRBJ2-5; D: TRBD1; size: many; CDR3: CASSRDRAETQYF; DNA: TGTGCCAGCAGCCGGGACAGGGCGGAGACCCAGTACTTC
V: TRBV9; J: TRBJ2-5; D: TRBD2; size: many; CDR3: CASSVEDSLAGWETQYF; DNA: TGTGCCAGCAGCGTAGAGGATAGTCTAGCGGGATGGGAGACCCAGTACTTC
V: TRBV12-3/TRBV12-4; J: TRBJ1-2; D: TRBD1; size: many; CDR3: CASSSRDRGQGYGYTF; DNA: TGTGCCAGCAGTTCTCGGGACAGGGGGCAAGGCTATGGCTACACCTTC
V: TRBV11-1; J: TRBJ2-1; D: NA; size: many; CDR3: CASSKLQGSDPRF; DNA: TGTGCCAGCAGTAAATTGCAGGGGTCAGATCCCAGGTTT
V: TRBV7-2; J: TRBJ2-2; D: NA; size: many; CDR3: CASSQRTRQYTTGELFF; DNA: TGTGCCAGCAGCCAACGGACACGCCAGTACACCACCGGGGAGCTGTTTTTT
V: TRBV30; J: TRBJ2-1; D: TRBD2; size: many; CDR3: CAWSVNSGSSYNEQFF; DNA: TGTGCCTGGAGTGTCAATAGCGGGAGCTCCTACAATGAGCAGTTCTTC
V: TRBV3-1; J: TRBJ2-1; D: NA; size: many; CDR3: CASSQVGFHPKFF; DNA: TGTGCCAGCAGCCAAGTAGGGTTTCACCCAAAGTTCTTC
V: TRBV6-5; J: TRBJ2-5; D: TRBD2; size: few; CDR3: CASSYGSGGQETQYF; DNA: TGTGCCAGCAGTTACGGTAGCGGGGGGCAAGAGACCCAGTACTTC
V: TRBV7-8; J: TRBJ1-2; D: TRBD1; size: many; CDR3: CASSAYATGAPLYGYTF; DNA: TGTGCCAGCAGCGCGTACGCTACAGGGGCCCCACTCTATGGCTACACCTTC
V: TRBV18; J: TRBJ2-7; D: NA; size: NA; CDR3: CASSREGQLSEQYF; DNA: TGTGCCAGCTCAAGAGAAGGCCAGTTAAGCGAGCAGTACTTC
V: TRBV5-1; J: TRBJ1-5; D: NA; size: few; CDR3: CASSLGGTVNQPQHF; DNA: TGCGCCAGCAGCTTGGGAGGGACTGTAAATCAGCCCCAGCATTTT
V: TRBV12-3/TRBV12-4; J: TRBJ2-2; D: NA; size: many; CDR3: CASSLTGRGELFF; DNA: TGTGCCAGCAGTTTAACGGGAAGGGGGGAGCTGTTTTTT
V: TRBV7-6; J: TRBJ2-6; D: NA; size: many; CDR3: CASRRGSGANVLTF; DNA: TGTGCCAGCCGCCGAGGGAGTGGGGCCAACGTCCTGACTTTC
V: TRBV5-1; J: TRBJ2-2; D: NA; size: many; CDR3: CASSLGLSVVSGELFF; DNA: TGCGCCAGCAGCTTGGGATTATCGGTAGTATCCGGGGAGCTGTTTTTT
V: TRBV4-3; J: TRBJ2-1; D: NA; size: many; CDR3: CASSQERSGPYEQFF; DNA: TGCGCCAGCAGCCAAGAAAGGTCGGGGCCCTATGAGCAGTTCTTC
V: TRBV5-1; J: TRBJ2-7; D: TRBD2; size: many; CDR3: CASSLALGGTYEQYF; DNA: TGCGCCAGCAGCTTGGCCCTGGGGGGGACCTACGAGCAGTACTTC
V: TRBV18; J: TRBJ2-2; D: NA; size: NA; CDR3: CASSPADRNTGELFF; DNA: TGTGCCAGCTCACCTGCTGACAGGAACACCGGGGAGCTGTTTTTT
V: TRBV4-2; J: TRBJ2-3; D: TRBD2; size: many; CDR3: CASSAFSLAGGNASTDTQYF; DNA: TGTGCCAGCAGCGCATTTTCTCTGGCGGGGGGGAACGCTAGCACAGATACGCAGTATTTT
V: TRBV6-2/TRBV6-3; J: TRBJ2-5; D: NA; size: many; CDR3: CASSYSRPGGETQYF; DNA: TGTGCCAGCAGTTACTCGAGGCCGGGCGGTGAGACCCAGTACTTC
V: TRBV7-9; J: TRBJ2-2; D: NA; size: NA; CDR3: CASSLRDSPTGEPFF; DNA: TGTGCCAGCAGCTTACGGGACTCACCCACCGGGGAGCCGTTTTTT
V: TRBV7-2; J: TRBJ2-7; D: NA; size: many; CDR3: CASSRTVNEQYF; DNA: TGTGCCAGCTCCCGGACCGTCAACGAGCAGTACTTC
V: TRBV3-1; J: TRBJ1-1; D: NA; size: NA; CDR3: CASSQVLGVAFF; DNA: TGTGCCAGCAGCCAAGTTTTGGGGGTCGCTTTCTTT
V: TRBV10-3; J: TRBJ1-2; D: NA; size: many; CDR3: CAIMGGDGYTF; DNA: TGTGCCATCATGGGAGGGGACGGCTACACCTTC
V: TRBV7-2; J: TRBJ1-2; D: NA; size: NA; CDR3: CASSTDNRPDGYTF; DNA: TGTGCCAGCAGCACGGACAACCGTCCTGATGGCTACACCTTC
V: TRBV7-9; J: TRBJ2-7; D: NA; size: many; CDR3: CASRLSTYEQYF; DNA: TGTGCCAGCAGGCTCTCAACCTACGAGCAGTACTTC
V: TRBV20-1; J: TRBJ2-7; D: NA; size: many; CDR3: CSARGTRYEQYF; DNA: TGCAGTGCTAGAGGGACGCGCTACGAGCAGTACTTC
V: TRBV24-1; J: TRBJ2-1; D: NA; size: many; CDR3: CATSGSGEQFF; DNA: TGTGCCACCAGTGGGTCGGGGGAGCAGTTCTTC
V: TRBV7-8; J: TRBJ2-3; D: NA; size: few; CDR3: CASSYTRFPTDTRYF; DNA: TGTGCCAGCAGCTACACTAGGTTCCCCACAGATACGCGGTATTTT
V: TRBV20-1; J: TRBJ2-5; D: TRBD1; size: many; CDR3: CSARDRDRVAPYKETQYF; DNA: TGCAGTGCTAGAGATCGGGACAGGGTGGCCCCCTATAAAGAGACCCAGTACTTC
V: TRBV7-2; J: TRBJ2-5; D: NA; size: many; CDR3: CASSSDSQETQYF; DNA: TGTGCCAGCAGCTCGGACTCCCAAGAGACCCAGTACTTC
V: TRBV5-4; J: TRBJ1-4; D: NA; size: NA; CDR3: CASSNWLATNEKLFF; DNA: TGTGCCAGCAGCAATTGGCTTGCAACTAATGAAAAACTGTTTTTT
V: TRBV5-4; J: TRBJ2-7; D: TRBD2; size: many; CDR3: CASSFSSGIEQYF; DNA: TGTGCCAGCAGCTTCAGTAGCGGGATCGAGCAGTACTTC
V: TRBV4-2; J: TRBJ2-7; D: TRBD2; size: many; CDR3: CASSLSGSTEQYF; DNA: TGTGCCAGCAGCCTTAGCGGGAGTACCGAGCAGTACTTC
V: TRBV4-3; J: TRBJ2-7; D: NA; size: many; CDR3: CASREDRLSSYEQYF; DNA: TGCGCCAGCAGAGAAGACAGGTTAAGCTCCTACGAGCAGTACTTC
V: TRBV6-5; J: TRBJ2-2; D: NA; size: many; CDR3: CASSYNVGAAVNTGELFF; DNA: TGTGCCAGCAGTTATAACGTGGGAGCAGCGGTGAATACCGGGGAGCTGTTTTTT
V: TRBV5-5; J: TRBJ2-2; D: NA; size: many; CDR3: CASSLVAGANTGELFF; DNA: TGTGCCAGCAGCTTGGTGGCCGGGGCGAACACCGGGGAGCTGTTTTTT
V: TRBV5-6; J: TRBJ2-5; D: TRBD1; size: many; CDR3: CASSKNDRDQETQYF; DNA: TGTGCCAGCAGCAAAAACGACAGGGACCAAGAGACCCAGTACTTC
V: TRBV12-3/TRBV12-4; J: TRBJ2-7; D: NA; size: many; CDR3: CASSRDAKTYEQYF; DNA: TGTGCCAGCAGTCGAGACGCAAAGACCTACGAGCAGTACTTC
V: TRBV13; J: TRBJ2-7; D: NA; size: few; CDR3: CASSRGFYEQYF; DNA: TGTGCCAGCAGCCGCGGATTCTACGAGCAGTACTTC
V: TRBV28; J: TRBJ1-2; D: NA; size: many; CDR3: CASSLVGNNYGYTF; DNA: TGTGCCAGCAGTTTAGTAGGAAACAACTATGGCTACACCTTC
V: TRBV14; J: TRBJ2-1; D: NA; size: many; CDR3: CASSQGPHPNEQFF; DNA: TGTGCCAGCAGCCAAGGACCCCATCCCAATGAGCAGTTCTTC
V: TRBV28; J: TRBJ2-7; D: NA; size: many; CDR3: CASRSTWVLYEQYF; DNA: TGTGCCAGCAGATCGACATGGGTGTTGTACGAGCAGTACTTC
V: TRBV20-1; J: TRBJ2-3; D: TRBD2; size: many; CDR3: CSARASAGGTDTQYF; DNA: TGCAGTGCTAGAGCGTCAGCGGGAGGCACAGATACGCAGTATTTT
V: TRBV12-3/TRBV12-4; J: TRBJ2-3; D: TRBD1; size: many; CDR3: CASSPRDRAEDTQYF; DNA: TGTGCCAGCAGCCCCCGGGACAGGGCTGAAGATACGCAGTATTTT
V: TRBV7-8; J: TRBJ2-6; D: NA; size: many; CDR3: CASSLSTWRSGANVLTF; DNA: TGTGCCAGCAGCCTGTCGACCTGGCGCTCTGGGGCCAACGTCCTGACTTTC
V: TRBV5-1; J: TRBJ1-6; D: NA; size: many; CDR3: CASSLSGNNSPLHF; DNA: TGCGCCAGCAGCTTGTCGGGAAATAATTCACCCCTCCACTTT
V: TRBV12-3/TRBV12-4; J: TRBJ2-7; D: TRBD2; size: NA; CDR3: CASSFGLAEGGEYF; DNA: TGTGCCAGCAGTTTTGGACTAGCGGAGGGGGGGGAGTACTTC
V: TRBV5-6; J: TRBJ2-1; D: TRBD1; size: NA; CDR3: CAISPGTGSYNEQFF; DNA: TGTGCCATCAGCCCCGGGACAGGCTCCTACAATGAGCAGTTCTTC
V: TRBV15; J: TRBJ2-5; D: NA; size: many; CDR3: CATSRGYQGRQETQYF; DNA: TGTGCCACCAGCAGAGGCTACCAGGGTCGACAAGAGACCCAGTACTTC
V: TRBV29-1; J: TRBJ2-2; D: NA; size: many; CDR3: CSIVTPNTGELFF; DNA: TGCAGCATAGTGACACCGAACACCGGGGAGCTGTTTTTT
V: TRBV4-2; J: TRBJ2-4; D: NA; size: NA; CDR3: CASSQEGVVGAKNIQYF; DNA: TGTGCCAGCAGCCAAGAGGGGGTTGTGGGGGCCAAAAACATTCAGTACTTC
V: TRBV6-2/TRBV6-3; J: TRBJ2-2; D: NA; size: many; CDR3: CASSRVNTGELFF; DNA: TGTGCCAGCAGCAGGGTGAACACCGGGGAGCTGTTTTTT
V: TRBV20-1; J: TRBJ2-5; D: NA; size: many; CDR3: CSGGGETQYF; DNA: TGCAGTGGAGGGGGAGAGACCCAGTACTTC
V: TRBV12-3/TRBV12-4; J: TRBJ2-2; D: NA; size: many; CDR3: CASSLGGKRESGELFF; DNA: TGTGCCAGCAGTTTGGGGGGTAAAAGGGAGTCCGGGGAGCTGTTTTTT
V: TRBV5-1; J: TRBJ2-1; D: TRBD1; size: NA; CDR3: CASFGQGGGPLYNVQFF; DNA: TGCGCCAGCTTCGGACAGGGGGGAGGACCGCTCTACAATGTGCAGTTCTTC
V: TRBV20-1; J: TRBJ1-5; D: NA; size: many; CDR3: CSASPNRGWGNQPQHF; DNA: TGCAGTGCTAGTCCCAATAGGGGTTGGGGCAATCAGCCCCAGCATTTT
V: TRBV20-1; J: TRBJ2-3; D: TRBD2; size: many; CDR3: CSAGGTSGDTDTQYF; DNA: TGCAGTGCCGGTGGGACTAGCGGGGACACAGATACGCAGTATTTT
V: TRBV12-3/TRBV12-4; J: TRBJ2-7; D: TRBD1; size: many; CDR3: CASSWTGRHEQYF; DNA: TGTGCCAGCAGTTGGACAGGGAGGCACGAGCAGTACTTC
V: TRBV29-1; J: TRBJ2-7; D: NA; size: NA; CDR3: CSVGGNYPFYEQYF; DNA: TGCAGCGTTGGGGGTAACTATCCATTCTACGAGCAGTACTTC
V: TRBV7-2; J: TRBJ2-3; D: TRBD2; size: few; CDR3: CASSLGGGSTSTDTQYF; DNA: TGTGCCAGCAGCTTAGGCGGGGGGTCCACTAGCACAGATACGCAGTATTTT